This T cell receptor beta chain was profiled in a study of molecular identifiers for immune sequencing clone quantification. On the study more broadly: Replicate RNA came from 20,000 or 100,000 naive CD8 cells and was split five ways, and four parts were sequenced.

Details on this clonotype: A read error is possible here, since a much larger clone lies one base away.

Germline V lookup: CDR1 MDHEN, CDR2 SYDVKM. The CDR3 is 17 amino acids. TCRdb re-called the PCR reads with MiXCR, one entry per CDR3 protein. The top ten hold around 0.76% of the sample, which has around 460,000 distinct CDR3 sequences, roughly 26% seen once. When naive CD8 T cells were sorted, they were gated as CD8+CD4-CCR7+CD45RA+. The chain employs TRBV28 and TRBJ2-7, with a weak D call TRBD2 (5 bases). This sequence was found in a human donor in good health. Some libraries in this study had Jurkat cell RNA spiked in. Sequenced material: naive CD8+ T cells from blood, with Jurkat cell RNA spiked in. Regarding subset: FACS-sorted CD8+CD4-CCR7+CD45RA+ naive T cells. CDR3 residues: CASSFMGLADSSYEPYF. For the CDR3, the DNA is TGTGCCAGCAGTTTCATGGGCCTAGCTGATAGCTCCTACGAGCCGTACTTC.